This T cell receptor beta chain was sequenced during a study of neurological immune-mediated disorders (dated by TCRdb to about 2019). The study in broad terms: Among the approximately 35 multiple sclerosis patients, some 31 had relapsing-remitting MS and 3 had secondary progressive MS. The 106 TCR-beta libraries covered PBMC samples along with longitudinal samples, technical triplicates, and paired sorted CD4+ and CD8+ T-cell subsets. The study compared peripheral blood TCR-beta repertoires of HTLV-I-associated myelopathy (HAM/TSP) patients, multiple sclerosis patients and healthy controls using UMI-based sequencing. The cohort was made up of 68 subjects, consisting of 15 or so HAM/TSP patients, around 35 multiple sclerosis patients and about 20 healthy controls. The research as a whole found: The MS cluster was not associated with any clinical or MRI features, and the authors stated that larger cohorts are needed. In a phylogenetic analysis, the repertoires of 18 out of 34 MS patients fell into a single cluster of related CDR3 sequences, pointing to a possible signature at the repertoire level. TCR clonal expansion was greatest in HAM/TSP patients and smallest in MS patients, who ranked below even healthy controls. Across subjects, expanded clones never shared an identical CDR3 amino acid sequence, which suggests that the TCR-beta repertoires in every group were private.

Details on this clonotype: Its antigen remains undetermined. This could be a read error, since a much larger clone is one nucleotide away.

The CDR3 numbers 15 residues from cysteine through phenylalanine. Only the CDR3 DNA is retained, 45 bases long and in frame from the first base. Reading the germline V gene gives CDR1 MGHRA and CDR2 YSYEKL. V sheds 3 bases and J sheds 0 bases, leaving 10 bases between their ends. cDNA synthesis used template-switch 5'RACE with a primer carrying a 10-nucleotide random unique molecular identifier tagging each TCR transcript. Every sequencing run yielded over 170 million TCR-beta sequences covering 15-18 subjects. Total RNA was extracted with the RNeasy kit. The KAPA Real-time Library Amplification kit was used to amplify TCR-beta VDJ regions with primers for the TCR constant region and the 5'RACE anchor. Sample indexes and Illumina adaptors were added in a first PCR, after which library yield was increased in a second PCR. After Ampure bead purification, the roughly 650 bp TCR product was size-selected on a 2% E-gel SizeSelection system. Before pooling, library quality was assessed on a Bioanalyzer, concentration was determined with Qubit, and library quantification was performed with the Kapa Library Quantification kit. Libraries were sequenced paired-end 2 x 150 bp on an Illumina HiSeq 2500. To increase sequence diversity, about 23-32% phiX was spiked into each library pool. The paper's data handling went like this. Quality-filtered reads were processed with the UMI-based MiGEC pipeline, which removed over 90% of raw TCR sequences during error correction. VDJ genes were aligned to IMGT germline references, and each clonotype was defined by a unique CDR3 amino acid sequence together with V-J genes. VDJtools evaluated clonal expansion, Shannon diversity and CDR3 relatedness (CalcPairwiseDistances, ClusterSamples); CLCbio workbench built phylogenetic trees. Clones with at least 8 unique UMIs were defined as expanded, with this threshold being based on coefficient-of-variation modelling across technical triplicates. TCRdb handled the public reads itself, with Q25 trimming in fastp and clone calling in MiXCR, and kept productive beta chains. For every CDR3 protein sequence, its rows merge into one entry that carries the most common genes and DNA. In this record, the V and J calls reflect TCRdb's handling and not the investigators' own analysis. The sample table lists more than 75,000 distinct CDR3 sequences, approximately 5% of them with a count of one. The top ten constitute less than 2.5% of the sample.

Libraries from unsorted PBMCs were made from 2 million PBMCs kept in RNAlater at -80 degrees C until RNA extraction. Multiple sclerosis patients were enrolled in a US clinical protocol evaluating disease progression by magnetic resonance imaging. Peripheral blood underwent Ficoll-Hypaque density gradient centrifugation to isolate PBMCs, which were then cryopreserved in liquid nitrogen. This sequence uses TRBV4-1 and TRBJ2-3; the D gene is perhaps TRBD1, on 5 matching bases. The sequence came from a woman aged 25 to 39 with multiple sclerosis. Sequencing was carried out using PBMCs. The bases read TGCGCCAGCAGCCACACTACAGGTAGCACAGATACGCAGTATTTT. Translated, this gives CASSHTTGSTDTQYF.